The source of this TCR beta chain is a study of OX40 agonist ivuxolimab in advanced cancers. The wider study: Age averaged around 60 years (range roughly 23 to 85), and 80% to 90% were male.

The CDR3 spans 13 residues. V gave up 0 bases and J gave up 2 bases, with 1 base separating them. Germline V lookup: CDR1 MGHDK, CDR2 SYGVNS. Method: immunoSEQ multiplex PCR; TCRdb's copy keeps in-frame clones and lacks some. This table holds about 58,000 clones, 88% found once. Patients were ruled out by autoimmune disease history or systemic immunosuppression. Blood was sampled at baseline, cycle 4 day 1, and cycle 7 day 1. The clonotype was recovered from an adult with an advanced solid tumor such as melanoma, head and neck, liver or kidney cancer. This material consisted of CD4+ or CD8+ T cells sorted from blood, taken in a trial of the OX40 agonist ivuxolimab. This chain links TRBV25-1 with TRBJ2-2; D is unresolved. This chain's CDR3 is CASSEYNTGELFF. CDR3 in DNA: TGTGCCAGCAGTGAATATAACACCGGGGAGCTGTTTTTT.